The 26 T cell receptor beta chains in this list originate from one sample, sequenced in a study of OX40 agonist ivuxolimab in advanced cancers. Here immunoSEQ multiplex PCR was the method, and the copy in TCRdb shows in-frame clones only, minus some. This repertoire shows some 100,000 clones, around 90% found once; its top ten account for under 0.2%. Sequenced material: CD4+ or CD8+ T cells sorted from blood, taken in a trial of the OX40 agonist ivuxolimab. The source is an adult with an advanced solid tumor such as melanoma, head and neck, liver or kidney cancer.

The chain uses TRBV13 and TRBJ2-3; 12 nucleotides align to TRBD2. The CDR3 covers 17 residues. Germline V CDR1 and CDR2: PRHDT, FYEKMQ (reference sequence). The V segment lost 8 bases and the J segment 1 base; nucleotides outside the gene matches: 10. CDR3 sequence: CASGKRLAGVGTDTQYF. The CDR3 nucleotides are TGTGCCAGCGGAAAGCGACTAGCGGGGGTCGGCACAGATACGCAGTATTTT.

The J gene is TRBJ2-7, the V gene TRBV21-1; the listed D gene, TRBD1, was not tested against the DNA. TRBV21-1 has pseudogene status. The CDR3 covers 19 residues. The CDR3 DNA reads TGTGCCAGCAGCATCTCCCCCGGAGGGACAGGGGTCCCCCACTACGAGCAGTACTTC. Translating it yields CASSISPGGTGVPHYEQYF.

The chain has TRBV5-4 and TRBJ2-1; TRBD2 matches 9 bases. Germline values: CDR1 SGHNT, CDR2 YYREEE (reference sequence). The V segment lost 7 bases and the J segment 6 bases; nucleotides outside the gene matches: 11. This CDR3 spans 15 amino acids. The CDR3 DNA reads as TGTGCCAGCTTCGGGAAGCGGGGGGTGTCCAATGAGCAGTTCTTC. It encodes CASFGKRGVSNEQFF.

The chain's CDR3 is CASSLSLLYEQYF. The CDR3 nucleotides are TGTGCCAGCAGCTTAAGCCTGCTATACGAGCAGTACTTC. The V gene is TRBV13, the J gene TRBJ2-7; D is unclear. V lost 2 bases and J 4 bases, leaving 9 bases between the germline ends. The CDR3 has 13 residues. Germline assignment: CDR1 PRHDT and CDR2 FYEKMQ (reference sequence). Variable domain in full (rest from reference TRBV13 and TRBJ2-7): AAGVIQSPRHLIKEKRETATLKCYPIPRHDTVYWYQQGPGQDPQFLISFYEKMQSDKGSIPDRFSAQQFSDYHSELNMSSLELGDSALYFCASSLSLLYEQYFGPGTRLTVT.

This chain uses TRBV25-1 with TRBJ1-1, with a weak D call TRBD1 (6 bases). Trimming pared 5 bases from V and 3 bases from J, leaving 19 bases between. This CDR3 has 16 residues. Germline CDR1 reads MGHDK; CDR2 reads SYGVNS. The CDR3 spells CASSLVQGSRDTEAFF. The CDR3 DNA reads as TGTGCCAGCAGTTTGGTCCAGGGGTCGAGGGACACTGAAGCTTTCTTT. Combining the CDR3 with reference TRBV25-1 and TRBJ1-1 gives the whole variable domain EADIYQTPRYLVIGTGKKITLECSQTMGHDKMYWYQQDPGMELHLIHYSYGVNSTEKGDLSSESTVSRIRTEHFPLTLESARPSHTSQYLCASSLVQGSRDTEAFFGQGTRLTVV.

The V gene is TRBV7-9, the J gene TRBJ2-5, with 10 nucleotides matching TRBD2. The CDR3 totals 18 residues. V lost 5 bases to trimming and J lost 1 base; unmatched junction nucleotides: 13. The germline gives CDR1 SEHNR, CDR2 FQNEAQ (reference sequence). CDR3 amino acids: CASSPRVLAGEPQETQYF. The CDR3 region has the DNA TGTGCCAGCAGCCCACGGGTCCTAGCGGGAGAACCCCAAGAGACCCAGTACTTC. The full variable domain, completed using reference TRBV7-9 and TRBJ2-5, is DTGVSQNPRHKITKRGQNVTFRCDPISEHNRLYWYRQTLGQGPEFLTYFQNEAQLEKSRLLSDRFSAERPKGSFSTLEIQRTEQGDSAMYLCASSPRVLAGEPQETQYFGPGTRLLVL.

This sequence joins TRBV10-3 and TRBJ2-3; maybe TRBD2 (5 bases). The CDR3 consists of 12 residues. With 5 bases removed from V and 6 bases from J, the gap between germline ends came to 9 bases. Germline V lookup: CDR1 ENHRY, CDR2 SYGVKD. The CDR3 region is CAISRTSDTQYF. CDR3 coding DNA: TGTGCCATCAGTAGAACTAGTGATACGCAGTATTTT.

The chain carries TRBV10-3 and TRBJ2-3, with unresolved D. From germline, CDR1 is ENHRY and CDR2 SYGVKD. Trimming pared 0 bases from V and 1 base from J, leaving 5 bases between. The CDR3 totals 14 residues. CDR3 sequence reads: CAISESAGTDTQYF. As DNA, the CDR3 is TGTGCCATCAGTGAGTCGGCGGGCACAGATACGCAGTATTTT.

This chain connects TRBV18 to TRBJ2-1, with 7 bases that match TRBD2. Germline CDR1 is KGHSH and CDR2 is LQKENI. V shed 0 bases, J shed 4 bases, and the junction held 3 bases outside the gene matches. CDR3 size: 15 residues. The CDR3: CASSPPSSGYNEQFF. DNA for the CDR3: TGTGCCAGCTCACCACCTTCTAGCGGTTACAATGAGCAGTTCTTC.

V is TRBV5-1 and J is TRBJ2-3; D might be TRBD2 (5 bases). The CDR3 is 16 residues long. Germline V lookup: CDR1 SGHRS, CDR2 YFSETQ. Trimming pared 4 bases from V and 0 bases from J, leaving 15 bases between. The CDR3 loop is CASSPPLVSSTDTQYF. The CDR3 DNA is TGCGCCAGCAGCCCCCCACTAGTCTCTAGCACAGATACGCAGTATTTT.

The chain joins TRBV5-1 to TRBJ2-5, with 8 nucleotides matching TRBD2. V lost 0 bases, J lost 0 bases, and 16 bases stayed unmatched. Germline V gives CDR1 SGHRS, CDR2 YFSETQ. This CDR3 spans 20 amino acids. The CDR3 DNA reads TGCGCCAGCAGCTTGGAGACGGGACTAGGAAATTTCAGGTACCAAGAGACCCAGTACTTC. Translating gives CASSLETGLGNFRYQETQYF.

The chain carries TRBV19 and TRBJ1-1; D is unresolved. CDR3 size: 15 residues. Germline values: CDR1 LNHDA, CDR2 SQIVND (reference sequence). V dropped 4 bases and J dropped 4 bases, with 16 bases sitting between them. The CDR3 region has the DNA TGTGCCAGTAGTAGCGCGAGGGCGAAATCCACTGAAGCTTTCTTT. It codes for CASSSARAKSTEAFF.

This chain links TRBV27 with TRBJ1-1; tentative D call: TRBD1 (5 bases). Trimming stripped 10 bases from V and 5 bases from J, with 17 bases between. Germline V gene lookup returns CDR1 MNHEY and CDR2 SMNVEV (reference sequence). The CDR3 is 13 amino acids. The CDR3 here is CATKRGLGTEAFF. CDR3 DNA sequence: TGTGCCACCAAACGGGGCCTTGGGACTGAAGCTTTCTTT.

This clone was recorded once. The V and J genes are TRBV5-1 and TRBJ2-1, with D perhaps matching TRBD1 (6 bases). Germline V CDR1 and CDR2: SGHRS, YFSETQ. The CDR3 spans 16 residues. Trimming removed 1 base from V and 1 base from J, with 12 bases in between. The CDR3 loop is CASSLSTGDSYNEQFF. CDR3 sequence (DNA): TGCGCCAGCAGCTTGTCGACAGGCGATTCCTACAATGAGCAGTTCTTC.

This rearrangement joins TRBV5-1 to TRBJ1-5, with TRBD1 matching 10 bases. The germline V gene encodes CDR1 SGHRS and CDR2 YFSETQ. The junction had 3 bases not matched to a gene; V was cut back by 4 bases and J by 2 bases. The CDR3 length is 15 residues. The CDR3 nucleotides read TGCGCCAGCAGCCGAGGGACAGGGGGCAATCAGCCCCAGCATTTT. Translation gives CASSRGTGGNQPQHF.

The CDR3 spells CASSVGWLGKTAQYF. For the CDR3, the DNA is TGTGCCAGCAGCGTGGGGTGGCTGGGTAAGACGGCCCAGTACTTC. This chain joins TRBV7-8 and TRBJ2-5; D unclear. Looked up from germline, CDR1 is SGHVS and CDR2 is FQNEAQ. There are 15 residues in the CDR3. V lost 5 bases and J 9 bases, leaving 22 bases between the germline ends.

The V call is TRBV19, the J call TRBJ1-5, with D unresolved. The CDR3 is made up of 17 amino acids. V was clipped by 2 bases and J by 0 bases, with 14 bases between them. Germline V gene lookup returns CDR1 LNHDA and CDR2 SQIVND (reference sequence). DNA of the CDR3: TGTGCCAGTAGTATAAGGTTGACGGGGTATAGCAATCAGCCCCAGCATTTT. Translating it yields CASSIRLTGYSNQPQHF.

The chain links TRBV27 to TRBJ2-7; 8 bases agree with TRBD1. V was pared by 6 bases and J by 5 bases, with 9 bases of the junction left unmatched. Germline values: CDR1 MNHEY, CDR2 SMNVEV (reference sequence). The CDR3 is 14 residues long. The CDR3 loop reads CASRLGQGRDEQYF. CDR3 sequence (DNA): TGTGCCAGCAGACTCGGACAGGGTAGGGACGAGCAGTACTTC.

The chain uses TRBV5-1 and TRBJ2-1; 9 bases map to TRBD1. The CDR3 spans 16 residues. V lost 3 bases and J lost 8; bases outside the gene matches: 12. Germline V gives CDR1 SGHRS, CDR2 YFSETQ. DNA for the CDR3: TGCGCCAGCAGCTCCCTCGGACAGGGGAGGAGGGATGAGCAGTTCTTC. Protein product: CASSSLGQGRRDEQFF.

The chain employs TRBV2 and TRBJ1-4; D unresolved. Germline V lookup: CDR1 SNHLY, CDR2 FYNNEI. V was pared by 1 base and J by 8 bases, with 26 bases between. The CDR3 has 19 amino acids. CDR3 loop: CASSEVSWSGAGGAEKLFF. For the CDR3, the DNA is TGTGCCAGCAGTGAAGTCTCGTGGTCGGGTGCAGGAGGAGCCGAAAAACTGTTTTTT. Together with reference TRBV2 and TRBJ1-4, the CDR3 gives the full variable domain: EPEVTQTPSHQVTQMGQEVILRCVPISNHLYFYWYRQILGQKVEFLVSFYNNEISEKSEIFDDQFSVERPDGSNFTLKIRSTKLEDSAMYFCASSEVSWSGAGGAEKLFFGSGTQLSVL.

This clone was recorded once. The chain employs TRBV21-1 and TRBJ2-5; the table's D call, TRBD1, has no DNA check behind it. TRBV21-1 corresponds to a pseudogene. The CDR3 has 15 amino acids. The DNA for the CDR3 is TGTGCCAGCAGCAAGGGGACACCTCCTCAAGAGACCCAGTACTTC. Translated: CASSKGTPPQETQYF.

J is TRBJ1-3 and V is TRBV7-6; tentatively, D is TRBD1 (5 bases). V gave up 11 bases and J gave up 2 bases, with 19 bases separating them. The CDR3 contains 15 residues. Germline V CDR1 and CDR2: SGHVS, FNYEAQ. The CDR3 DNA is TGTGCCGGATCCGACCTAAGGGGCACTGGAAACACCATATATTTT. This gives the protein CAGSDLRGTGNTIYF. The whole variable domain, remainder taken from reference TRBV7-6 and TRBJ1-3, is GAGVSQSPRYKVTKRGQDVALRCDPISGHVSLYWYRQALGQGPEFLTYFNYEAQQDKSGLPNDRFSAERPEGSISTLTIQRTEQRDSAMYRCAGSDLRGTGNTIYFGEGSWLTVV.

The CDR3 region is CASSLDRLTTGELFF. CDR3 coding DNA: TGCGCCAGCAGCCTGGACAGGTTAACCACCGGGGAGCTGTTTTTT. The chain carries TRBV5-1 and TRBJ2-2; 7 nucleotides line up with TRBD1. CDR3 size: 15 residues. Trimming cost V 4 bases and J 4 bases; bases outside gene matches: 7. Germline CDR1 SGHRS, CDR2 YFSETQ.

The chain uses TRBV18 and TRBJ2-2, with 10 bases aligning to TRBD1. Germline V gene lookup returns CDR1 KGHSH and CDR2 LQKENI. The length of the CDR3 is 17 residues. With V trimmed by 3 bases and J by 5 bases, 9 bases remained unmatched. The chain's CDR3 is CASSPLGQGPGTGELFF. CDR3 nucleotide sequence: TGTGCCAGCTCACCGCTGGGACAGGGGCCGGGGACCGGGGAGCTGTTTTTT.

The gene calls are TRBV11-2 and TRBJ2-7; perhaps TRBD1 as D (5 bases). V lost 0 bases and J 2 bases, leaving 11 bases between the germline ends. The length of the CDR3 is 15 residues. Germline-derived CDR1 and CDR2 are SGHAT and FQNNGV. Written as DNA, the CDR3 is TGTGCCAGCAGCTTAGATGGCAGGGATCCCTACGAGCAGTACTTC. It encodes CASSLDGRDPYEQYF. The variable domain in full, with the rest retrieved from reference TRBV11-2 and TRBJ2-7, is EAGVAQSPRYKIIEKRQSVAFWCNPISGHATLYWYQQILGQGPKLLIQFQNNGVVDDSQLPKDRFSAERLKGVDSTLKIQPAKLEDSAVYLCASSLDGRDPYEQYFGPGTRLTVT.

The chain is built from TRBV11-1 and TRBJ2-1, with 8 positions matching TRBD1. V trimming: 2 bases; J trimming: 5 bases; junction bases outside the gene matches: 2. Germline V gives CDR1 SGHAT, CDR2 FQDESV (reference sequence). The CDR3 has 14 residues. CDR3 amino acids: CASSLRDRHNEQFF. The CDR3, as DNA: TGTGCCAGCAGCTTACGGGACAGGCACAATGAGCAGTTCTTC. The full variable domain, completed using reference TRBV11-1 and TRBJ2-1, is EAEVAQSPRYKITEKSQAVAFWCDPISGHATLYWYRQILGQGPELLVQFQDESVVDDSQLPKDRFSAERLKGVDSTLKIQPAELGDSAMYLCASSLRDRHNEQFFGPGTRLTVL.